Detailed here is one TCR beta chain. Antigen specificity is unknown. The data were obtained in a study of cytomegalovirus exposure and HLA in healthy donors. PCR primers comprised 60 Vbeta and 13 Jbeta primers. TCRdb's copy holds only in-frame clones and misses some; the assay was immunoSEQ multiplex PCR. The data show 130,000 or so clones, 70% to 80% seen once. The study's findings and limits: For most TCR beta V segments, an earlier analysis put the productive rate at about 87% or about 30% of the time. Cytomegalovirus association was listed for approximately 150 TCR beta chains. Equally common other TCR beta chains were less clonally expanded than HLA-associated ones, a later analysis found. Relative to the roughly 700-donor mean, N-insertions were reportedly fewer in an Asian-associated ancestry cluster in a later analysis.

The source of this sequence is a man between 25 and 39 years old in good health and CMV-seronegative. The sequenced sample was PBMCs.

CDR3 loop: CASSLGQGTNQPQHF. In DNA form, the CDR3 reads TGTGCCAGCAGTCTCGGACAGGGAACCAATCAGCCCCAGCATTTT. The chain couples TRBV6-1 to TRBJ1-5; 8 nucleotides match TRBD1. V lost 5 bases and J lost 3; bases outside the gene matches: 6. The CDR3 has 15 amino acids. In germline, CDR1 is MNHNS, CDR2 SASEGT.